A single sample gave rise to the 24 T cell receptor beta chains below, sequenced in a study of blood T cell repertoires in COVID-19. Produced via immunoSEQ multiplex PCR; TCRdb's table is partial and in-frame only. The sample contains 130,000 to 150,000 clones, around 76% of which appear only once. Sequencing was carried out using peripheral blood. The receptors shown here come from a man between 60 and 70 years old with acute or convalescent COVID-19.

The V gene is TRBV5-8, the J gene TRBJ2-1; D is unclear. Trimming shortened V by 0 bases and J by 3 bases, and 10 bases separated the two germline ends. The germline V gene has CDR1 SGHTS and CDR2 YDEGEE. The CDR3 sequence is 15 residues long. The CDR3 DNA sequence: TGTGCCAGCAGCTTGGTTGGCGAGGTCTACAATGAGCAGTTCTTC. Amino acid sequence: CASSLVGEVYNEQFF.

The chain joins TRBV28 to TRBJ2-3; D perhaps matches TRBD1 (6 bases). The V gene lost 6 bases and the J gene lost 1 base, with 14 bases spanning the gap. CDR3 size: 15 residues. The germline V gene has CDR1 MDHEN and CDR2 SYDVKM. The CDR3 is CASSPSTGRTDTQYF. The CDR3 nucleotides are TGTGCCAGCAGCCCTTCGACAGGACGCACAGATACGCAGTATTTT.

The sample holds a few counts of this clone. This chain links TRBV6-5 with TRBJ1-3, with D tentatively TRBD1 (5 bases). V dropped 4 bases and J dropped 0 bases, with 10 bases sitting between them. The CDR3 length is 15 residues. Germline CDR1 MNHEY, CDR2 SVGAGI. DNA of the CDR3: TGTGCCAGCAGTTTGACAGATTACTCTGGAAACACCATATATTTT. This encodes CASSLTDYSGNTIYF.

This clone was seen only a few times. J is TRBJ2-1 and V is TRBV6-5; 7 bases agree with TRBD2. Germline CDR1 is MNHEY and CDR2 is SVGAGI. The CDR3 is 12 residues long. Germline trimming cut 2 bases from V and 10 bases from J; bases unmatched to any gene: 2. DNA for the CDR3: TGTGCCAGCAGTTACGGGACTACGGAGCAGTTCTTC. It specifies CASSYGTTEQFF.

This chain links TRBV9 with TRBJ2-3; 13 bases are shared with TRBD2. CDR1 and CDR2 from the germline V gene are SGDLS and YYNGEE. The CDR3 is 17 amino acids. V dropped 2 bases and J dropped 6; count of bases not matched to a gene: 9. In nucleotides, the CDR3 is TGTGCCAGCAGCGTGAGAGGACTAGCGGGAGTGGATGATACGCAGTATTTT. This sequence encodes CASSVRGLAGVDDTQYF.

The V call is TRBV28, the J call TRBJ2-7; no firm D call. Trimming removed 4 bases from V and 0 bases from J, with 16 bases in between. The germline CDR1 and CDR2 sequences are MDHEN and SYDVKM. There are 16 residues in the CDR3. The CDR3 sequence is CASSWSYLSRSYEQYF. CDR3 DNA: TGTGCCAGCAGTTGGTCTTATCTATCCCGCTCCTACGAGCAGTACTTC.

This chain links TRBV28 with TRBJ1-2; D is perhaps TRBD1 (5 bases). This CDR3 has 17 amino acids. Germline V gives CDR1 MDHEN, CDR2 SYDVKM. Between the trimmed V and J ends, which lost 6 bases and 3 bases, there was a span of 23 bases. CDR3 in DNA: TGTGCCAGCAGCTCCAACAGGAGGGGCCCGGGTGACTATGGCTACACCTTC. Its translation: CASSSNRRGPGDYGYTF.

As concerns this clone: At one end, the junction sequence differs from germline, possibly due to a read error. CDR3 DNA sequence: TGTGCCAGCAGTTCGGCCCTGGGACAGTTATTT. This encodes CASSSALGQLF. The rearrangement links TRBV12-3 or TRBV12-4 to TRBJ1-1; 7 nucleotides align to TRBD1. This CDR3 region has 11 residues.

The CDR3 DNA is TGTGCCAGCAGTTTAAGGCTAGTTTCCCTCGAGCAGTACTTC. Protein sequence: CASSLRLVSLEQYF. V and J are TRBV28 and TRBJ2-7; D is undetermined. Germline V CDR1 and CDR2: MDHEN, SYDVKM. V was clipped by 2 bases and J by 6 bases, with 14 bases between them. This CDR3 region has 14 residues.

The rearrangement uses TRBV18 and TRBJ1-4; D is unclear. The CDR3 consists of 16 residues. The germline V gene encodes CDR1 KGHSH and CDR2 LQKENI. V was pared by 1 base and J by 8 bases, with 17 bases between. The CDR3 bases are TGTGCCAGCTCACCACAGGCGGCTACAAACGGGGAAAAACTGTTTTTT. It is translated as CASSPQAATNGEKLFF.

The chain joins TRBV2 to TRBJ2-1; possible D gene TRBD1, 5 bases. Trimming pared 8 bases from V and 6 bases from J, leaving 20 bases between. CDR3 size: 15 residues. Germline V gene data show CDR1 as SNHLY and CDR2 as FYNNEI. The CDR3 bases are TGTGCCAGCCGAACCCAGGGATTAGATTCCAATGAGCAGTTCTTC. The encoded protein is CASRTQGLDSNEQFF.

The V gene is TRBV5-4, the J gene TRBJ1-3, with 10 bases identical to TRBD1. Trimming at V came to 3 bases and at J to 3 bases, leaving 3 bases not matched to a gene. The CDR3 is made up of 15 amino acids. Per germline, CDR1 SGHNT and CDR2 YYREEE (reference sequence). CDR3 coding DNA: TGTGCCAGCAGCTGGGGACAGGGGTATGGAAACACCATATATTTT. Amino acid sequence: CASSWGQGYGNTIYF.

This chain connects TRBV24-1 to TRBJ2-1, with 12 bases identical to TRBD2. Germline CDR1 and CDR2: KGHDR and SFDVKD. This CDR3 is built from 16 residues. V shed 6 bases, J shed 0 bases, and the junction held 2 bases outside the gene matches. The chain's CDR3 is CATSRTSGNSYNEQFF. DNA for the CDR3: TGTGCCACCAGTCGGACTAGCGGGAACTCCTACAATGAGCAGTTCTTC.

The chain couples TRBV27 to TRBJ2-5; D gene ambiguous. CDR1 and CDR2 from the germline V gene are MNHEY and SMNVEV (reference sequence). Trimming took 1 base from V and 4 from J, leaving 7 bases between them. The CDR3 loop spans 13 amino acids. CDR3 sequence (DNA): TGTGCCAGCAGTTTATTCGAGAGAGAGACCCAGTACTTC. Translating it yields CASSLFERETQYF.

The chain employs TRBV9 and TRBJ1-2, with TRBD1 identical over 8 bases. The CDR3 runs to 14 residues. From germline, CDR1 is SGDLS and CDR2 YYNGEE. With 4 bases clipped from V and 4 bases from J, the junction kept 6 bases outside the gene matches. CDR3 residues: CASSPGQGPYGYTF. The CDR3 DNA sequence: TGTGCCAGCAGCCCCGGACAGGGTCCCTATGGCTACACCTTC.

The CDR3 spells CASSYNARETQYF. The CDR3 DNA is TGTGCCAGCAGTTACAACGCGAGGGAGACCCAGTACTTC. The chain uses TRBV6-6 and TRBJ2-5; D call uncertain. The V end was cut by 2 bases, the J end by 5 bases, with 9 bases between. The CDR3 consists of 13 residues. CDR1 and CDR2 (germline): MNHNY, SVGAGI (reference sequence).

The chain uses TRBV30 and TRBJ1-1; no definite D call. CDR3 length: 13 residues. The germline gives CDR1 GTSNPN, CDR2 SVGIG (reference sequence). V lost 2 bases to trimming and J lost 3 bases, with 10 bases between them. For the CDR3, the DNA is TGTGCCTGGAGTAGAGGATTGGACACTGAAGCTTTCTTT. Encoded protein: CAWSRGLDTEAFF.

This CDR3 reads CASSFTGTGGWGSPLHF. As DNA, the CDR3 is TGCGCCAGCAGCTTTACCGGGACAGGGGGTTGGGGTTCACCCCTCCACTTT. The chain joins TRBV5-1 to TRBJ1-6, with TRBD1 matching 11 bases. Germline loops: CDR1 SGHRS, CDR2 YFSETQ. This CDR3 is built from 17 residues. V lost 2 bases, J lost 9 bases, and 10 bases stayed unmatched.

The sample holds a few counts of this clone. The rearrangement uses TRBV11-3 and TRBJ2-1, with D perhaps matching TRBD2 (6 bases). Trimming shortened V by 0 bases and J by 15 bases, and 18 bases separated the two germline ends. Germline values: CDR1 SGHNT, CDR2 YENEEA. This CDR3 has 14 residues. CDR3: CASSLDQIGSSRFF. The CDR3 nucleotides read TGTGCCAGCAGCTTAGATCAGATCGGGAGCTCACGGTTCTTC.

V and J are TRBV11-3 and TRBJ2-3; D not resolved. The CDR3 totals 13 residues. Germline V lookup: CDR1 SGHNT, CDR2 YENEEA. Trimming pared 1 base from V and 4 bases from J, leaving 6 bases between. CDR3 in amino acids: CASSLALADTQYF. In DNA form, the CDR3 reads TGTGCCAGCAGCTTAGCTCTCGCAGATACGCAGTATTTT.

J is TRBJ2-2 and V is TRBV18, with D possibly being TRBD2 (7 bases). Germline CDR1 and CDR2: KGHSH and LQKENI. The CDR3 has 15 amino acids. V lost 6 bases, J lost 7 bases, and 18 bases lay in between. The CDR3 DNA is TGTGCCAGCTCGAGAGGCGGGGGCGATCACGGGGAGCTGTTTTTT. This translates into CASSRGGGDHGELFF.

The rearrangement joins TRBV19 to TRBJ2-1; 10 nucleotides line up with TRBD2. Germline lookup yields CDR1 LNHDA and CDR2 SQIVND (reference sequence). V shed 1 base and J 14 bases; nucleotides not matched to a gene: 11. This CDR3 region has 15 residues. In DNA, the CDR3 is TGTGCCAGTAGTATAGTAGGCCTAGCGGGAGAGGGCAAGTTCTTC. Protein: CASSIVGLAGEGKFF. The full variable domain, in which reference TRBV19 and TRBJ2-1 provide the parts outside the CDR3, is DGGITQSPKYLFRKEGQNVTLSCEQNLNHDAMYWYRQDPGQGLRLIYYSQIVNDFQKGDIAEGYSVSREKKESFPLTVTSAQKNPTAFYLCASSIVGLAGEGKFFGPGTRLTVL.

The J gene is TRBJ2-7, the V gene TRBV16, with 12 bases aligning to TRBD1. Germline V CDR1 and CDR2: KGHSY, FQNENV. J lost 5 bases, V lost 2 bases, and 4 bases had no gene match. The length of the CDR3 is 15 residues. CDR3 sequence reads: CASSQAGTGGDEQYF. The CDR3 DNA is TGTGCCAGCAGCCAAGCCGGGACAGGGGGCGACGAGCAGTACTTC.

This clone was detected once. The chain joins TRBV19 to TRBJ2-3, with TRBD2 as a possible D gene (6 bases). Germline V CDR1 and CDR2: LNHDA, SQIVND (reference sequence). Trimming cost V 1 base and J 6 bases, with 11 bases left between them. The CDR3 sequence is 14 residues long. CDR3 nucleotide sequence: TGTGCCAGTAGTATAGGACTAGTCGGGGATACGCAGTATTTT. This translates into CASSIGLVGDTQYF.